The next 8 T cell receptor beta chains were all read from a single sample in a study of blood T cell repertoires in COVID-19. The assay was immunoSEQ multiplex PCR, and TCRdb's table has in-frame clones only and misses some. Of about 140,000 clones in the sample, around 78% were seen once. What was sequenced was peripheral blood. These TCRs come from a woman aged 55 to 70 with acute or convalescent COVID-19.

This chain joins TRBV5-1 and TRBJ1-1; D is perhaps TRBD1 (5 bases). CDR3 length: 15 residues. Germline V gene lookup returns CDR1 SGHRS and CDR2 YFSETQ. Trimming took 1 base from V and 5 from J, leaving 15 bases between them. The CDR3 sequence is CASSLRQLGITEAFF. The CDR3 nucleotides are TGCGCCAGCAGCTTGCGACAGCTTGGGATTACTGAAGCTTTCTTT. The whole variable domain, filled in from reference TRBV5-1 and TRBJ1-1, reads KAGVTQTPRYLIKTRGQQVTLSCSPISGHRSVSWYQQTPGQGLQFLFEYFSETQRNKGNFPGRFSGRQFSNSRSEMNVSTLELGDSALYLCASSLRQLGITEAFFGQGTRLTVV.

The CDR3 protein is CASSRVEQFF. CDR3 in DNA: TGTGCCAGCAGTCGAGTTGAGCAGTTCTTC. The rearrangement uses TRBV12-3 or TRBV12-4 and TRBJ2-1, with D uncertain. The V end was cut by 5 bases, the J end by 9 bases, with 5 bases between. The CDR3 consists of 10 residues.

This clone was picked up one time. The CDR3 DNA sequence: TGTGCCAGCAGCCGGCCGGGACTAGCGGGAGGAGAGACCCAGTACTTC. This gives the protein CASSRPGLAGGETQYF. This chain links TRBV3-1 (or the pseudogene TRBV3-2) with TRBJ2-5; 15 bases agree with TRBD2. CDR1 and CDR2 (germline): LGHDT, YNNKEL (reference sequence). V lost 4 bases and J lost 4; bases outside the gene matches: 4. The CDR3 runs to 16 residues.

This sequence joins TRBV7-9 and TRBJ2-1; D not certain. V was pared by 1 base and J by 7 bases, with 17 bases between. From germline, CDR1 is SEHNR and CDR2 FQNEAQ (reference sequence). The CDR3 has 16 amino acids. The CDR3 reads CASSLDTTSFRNEQFF. Here the CDR3 DNA reads TGTGCCAGCAGCTTAGATACGACTTCGTTCCGTAATGAGCAGTTCTTC. The whole variable domain, filled in from reference TRBV7-9 and TRBJ2-1, reads DTGVSQNPRHKITKRGQNVTFRCDPISEHNRLYWYRQTLGQGPEFLTYFQNEAQLEKSRLLSDRFSAERPKGSFSTLEIQRTEQGDSAMYLCASSLDTTSFRNEQFFGPGTRLTVL.

This clone was detected only once. The CDR3 DNA reads TGTGCCACCAGTGACACGACAGGGGGGATCCACGAGCAGTACTTC. Translation: CATSDTTGGIHEQYF. The V call is TRBV24-1, the J call TRBJ2-7; TRBD1 agrees at 9 bases. The CDR3 contains 15 residues. CDR1 KGHDR and CDR2 SFDVKD come from the germline V gene. V lost 4 bases and J lost 5; bases outside the gene matches: 8.

The chain uses TRBV15 and TRBJ1-4, with 8 bases identical to TRBD1. Germline CDR1 reads LNHNV; CDR2 reads YYDKDF (reference sequence). Trimming took 2 bases from V and 11 from J; bases not matched to a gene: 7. There are 14 residues in the CDR3. Here the CDR3 DNA reads TGTGCCACCAGCAGAAACCGGGACAGGACGAAACTGTTTTTT. Residues: CATSRNRDRTKLFF.

The V and J genes are TRBV5-1 and TRBJ2-1, with D possibly TRBD1 on 5 matching bases. V shed 4 bases and J shed 0 bases, with 14 bases lying between them. This CDR3 has 16 residues. Germline assignment: CDR1 SGHRS and CDR2 YFSETQ. The CDR3 sequence: CASSPRQGGSYNEQFF. The CDR3 coding sequence is TGCGCCAGCAGCCCCCGGCAGGGTGGCTCCTACAATGAGCAGTTCTTC. Full variable domain (outside the CDR3, taken from reference TRBV5-1 and TRBJ2-1): KAGVTQTPRYLIKTRGQQVTLSCSPISGHRSVSWYQQTPGQGLQFLFEYFSETQRNKGNFPGRFSGRQFSNSRSEMNVSTLELGDSALYLCASSPRQGGSYNEQFFGPGTRLTVL.

This clone was seen more than once but under ten times. The chain links TRBV28 to TRBJ2-7; 8 nucleotides match TRBD2. Germline V CDR1 and CDR2: MDHEN, SYDVKM. The CDR3 has 16 residues. The V and J ends lost 6 bases and 4 bases, in that order; junction bases with no gene match: 14. The CDR3, as DNA: TGTGCCAGCAGCTTGAGAGCGGGAGCAAAAATTTACGAGCAGTACTTC. Residues: CASSLRAGAKIYEQYF.